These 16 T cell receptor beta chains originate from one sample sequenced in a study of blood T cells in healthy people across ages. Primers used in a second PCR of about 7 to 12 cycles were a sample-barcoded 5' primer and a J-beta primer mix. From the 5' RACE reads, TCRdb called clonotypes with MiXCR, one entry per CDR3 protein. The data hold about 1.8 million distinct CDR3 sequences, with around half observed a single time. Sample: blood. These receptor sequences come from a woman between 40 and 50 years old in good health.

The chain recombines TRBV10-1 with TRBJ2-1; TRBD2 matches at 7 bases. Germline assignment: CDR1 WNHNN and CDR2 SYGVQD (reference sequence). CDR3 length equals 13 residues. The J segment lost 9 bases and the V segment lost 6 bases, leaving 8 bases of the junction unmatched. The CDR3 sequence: CASSGGIHVEQFF. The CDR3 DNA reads TGCGCCAGCAGCGGGGGGATACATGTTGAGCAGTTCTTC.

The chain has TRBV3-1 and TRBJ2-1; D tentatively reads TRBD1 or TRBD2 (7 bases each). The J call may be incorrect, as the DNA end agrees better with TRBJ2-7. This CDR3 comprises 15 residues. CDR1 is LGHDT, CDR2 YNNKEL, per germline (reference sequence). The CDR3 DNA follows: TGTGCCAGCAGCGCCAGGGGGGGGACCTACAATGAGCAGTACTTC. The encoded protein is CASSARGGTYNEQYF.

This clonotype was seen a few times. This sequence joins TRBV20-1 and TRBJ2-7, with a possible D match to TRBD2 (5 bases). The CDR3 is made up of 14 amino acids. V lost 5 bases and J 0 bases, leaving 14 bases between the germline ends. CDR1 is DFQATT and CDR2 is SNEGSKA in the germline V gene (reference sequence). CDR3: CSAQRTAFSYEQYF. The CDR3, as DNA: TGCAGTGCTCAAAGGACTGCCTTCTCCTACGAGCAGTACTTC.

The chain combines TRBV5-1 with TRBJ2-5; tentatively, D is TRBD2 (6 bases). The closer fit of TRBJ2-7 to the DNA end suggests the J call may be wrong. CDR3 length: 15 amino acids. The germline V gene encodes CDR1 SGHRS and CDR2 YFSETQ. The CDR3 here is CASSLAGGSRDEQYF. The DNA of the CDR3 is TGCGCCAGCAGCTTGGCCGGGGGTTCTCGCGACGAGCAGTACTTC.

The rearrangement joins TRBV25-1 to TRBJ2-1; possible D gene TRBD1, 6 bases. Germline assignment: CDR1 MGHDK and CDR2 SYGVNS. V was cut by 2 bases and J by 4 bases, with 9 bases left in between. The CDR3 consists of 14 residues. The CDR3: CASSEGQFYNEQFF. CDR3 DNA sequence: TGTGCCAGCAGTGAAGGACAGTTTTACAATGAGCAGTTCTTC.

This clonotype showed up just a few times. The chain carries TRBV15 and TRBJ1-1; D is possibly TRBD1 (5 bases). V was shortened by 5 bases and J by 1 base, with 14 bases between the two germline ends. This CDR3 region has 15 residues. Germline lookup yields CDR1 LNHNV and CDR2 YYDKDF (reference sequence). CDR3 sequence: CATSDPPGRNTEAFF. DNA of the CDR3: TGTGCCACCAGCGACCCTCCGGGACGGAACACTGAAGCTTTCTTT.

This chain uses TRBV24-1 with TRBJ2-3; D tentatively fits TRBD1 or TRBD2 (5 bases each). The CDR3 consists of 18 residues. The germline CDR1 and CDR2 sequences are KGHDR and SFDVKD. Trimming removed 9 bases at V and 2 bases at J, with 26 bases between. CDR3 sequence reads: CATQRGGNRVPPTDTQYF. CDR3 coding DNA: TGTGCCACCCAGCGTGGGGGTAACCGGGTCCCCCCCACAGATACGCAGTATTTT.

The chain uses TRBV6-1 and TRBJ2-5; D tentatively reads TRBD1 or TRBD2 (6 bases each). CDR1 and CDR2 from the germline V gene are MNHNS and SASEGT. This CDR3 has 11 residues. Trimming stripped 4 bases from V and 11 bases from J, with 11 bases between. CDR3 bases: TGTGCCAGCAGTGCAACAGGGAGGCAGTACTTC. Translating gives CASSATGRQYF.

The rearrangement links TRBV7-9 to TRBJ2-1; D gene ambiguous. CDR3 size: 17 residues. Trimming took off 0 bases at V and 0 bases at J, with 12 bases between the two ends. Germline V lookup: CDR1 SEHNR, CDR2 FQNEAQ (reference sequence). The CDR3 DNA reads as TGTGCCAGCAGCTTAGCGCCGCACCGGAGCTCCTACAATGAGCAGTTCTTC. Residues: CASSLAPHRSSYNEQFF.

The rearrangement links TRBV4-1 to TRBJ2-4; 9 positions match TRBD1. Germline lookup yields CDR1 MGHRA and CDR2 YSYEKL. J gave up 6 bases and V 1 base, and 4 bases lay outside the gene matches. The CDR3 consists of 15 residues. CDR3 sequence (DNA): TGCGCCAGCAGCCAAGGACAGGGGGTGAGAAACATTCAGTACTTC. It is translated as CASSQGQGVRNIQYF.

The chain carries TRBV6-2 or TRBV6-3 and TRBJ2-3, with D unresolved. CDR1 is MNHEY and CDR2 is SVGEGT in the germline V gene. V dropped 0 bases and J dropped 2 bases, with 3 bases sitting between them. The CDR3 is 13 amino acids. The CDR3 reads CASSYSFTDTQYF. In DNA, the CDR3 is TGTGCCAGCAGTTACTCTTTCACAGATACGCAGTATTTT.

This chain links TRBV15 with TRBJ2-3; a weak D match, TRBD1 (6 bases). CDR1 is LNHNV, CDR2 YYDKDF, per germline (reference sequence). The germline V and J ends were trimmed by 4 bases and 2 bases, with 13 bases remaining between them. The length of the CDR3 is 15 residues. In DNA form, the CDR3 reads TGTGCCACCAGCACCCCGGACAGCAACACAGATACGCAGTATTTT. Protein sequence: CATSTPDSNTDTQYF.

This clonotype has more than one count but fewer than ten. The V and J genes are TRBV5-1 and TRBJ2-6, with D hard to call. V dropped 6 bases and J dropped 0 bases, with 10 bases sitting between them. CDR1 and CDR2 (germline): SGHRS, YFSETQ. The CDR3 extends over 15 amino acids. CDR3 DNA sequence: TGCGCCAGCACAGAAGGTATCTCTGGGGCCAACGTCCTGACTTTC. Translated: CASTEGISGANVLTF.

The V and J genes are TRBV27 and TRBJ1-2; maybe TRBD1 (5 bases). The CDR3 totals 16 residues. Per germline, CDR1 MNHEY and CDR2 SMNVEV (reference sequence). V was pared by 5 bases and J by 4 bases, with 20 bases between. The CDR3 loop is CASSPESGGRSYGYTF. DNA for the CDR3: TGTGCCAGCAGTCCCGAGTCGGGGGGACGAAGCTATGGCTACACCTTC.

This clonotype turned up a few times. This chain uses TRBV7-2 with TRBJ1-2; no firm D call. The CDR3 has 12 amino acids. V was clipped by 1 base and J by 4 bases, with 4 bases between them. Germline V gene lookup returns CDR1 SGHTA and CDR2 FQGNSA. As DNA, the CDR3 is TGTGCCAGCAGCTTAGTCCCCTATGGCTACACCTTC. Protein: CASSLVPYGYTF.

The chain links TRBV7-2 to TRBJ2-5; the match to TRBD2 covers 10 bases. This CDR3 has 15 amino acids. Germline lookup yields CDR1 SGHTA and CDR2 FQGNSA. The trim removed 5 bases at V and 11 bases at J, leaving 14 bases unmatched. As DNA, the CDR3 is TGTGCCAGCAGCCTATCTAGCGGGGGTTCAGATGAGCAGTACTTC. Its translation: CASSLSSGGSDEQYF.